Included here is one T cell receptor (beta chain) sequence, with context. This clone's antigen is unknown. No much larger clone exists at a distance of one base, and base qualities are not known. The sample originates from a study of shared clonotypes between healthy human individuals (dated by TCRdb to the early 2020s). Regarding the research as a whole: The cohort comprised two women and three men aged 18 to 49 years. To increase sequencing depth and limit assay-specific biases, TCR repertoire library preparation and sequencing were carried out by different laboratories using diverse techniques. To estimate repertoire size and how much clonotype sharing occurs between individuals, the study deeply sequenced the blood TCR repertoires of roughly 5 healthy adults. For each donor, CD4 naive and CD4 memory were each given three plates, CD8 naive was given two plates, and CD8 memory was given one plate. Between about 0.85 and 8.9 billion PBMCs per donor were obtained by leukapheresis. The paper's findings and limits, for the study overall: Pairwise subsampling indicated that sequencing depth was expected to affect the degree of clonotype sharing among donors. The small number of donors limited the genetic and exposure-history diversity represented. Across a handful of donors, approximately 4.6% of naive CD4, 3.5% of naive CD8, approximately 2.5% of memory CD4, and about 0.44% of memory CD8 clonotypes were shared. Naive subsets generally had larger estimated clonotype richness than memory subsets did. Even with the large sequencing depth, rarefaction of the sorted-subset datasets indicated that sequencing was incomplete. Only blood was sampled, and tissue TCR repertoires likely differ from those in blood. Clonotypes shared by all four sorted-subset donors showed higher generation probabilities than non-shared clonotypes.

Donors were healthy HIV-negative adults with no recently reported acute infections or vaccinations. Every donor was a Caucasian adult residing in Nashville, Tennessee, USA. Magnetic negative selection was used to enrich CD4+ T cells, after which naive cells were positively selected on CD45RA and the negative fraction became the memory subset. After blood collection by leukapheresis, PBMCs were isolated using Ficoll-Histopaque density gradient centrifugation and then cryopreserved in the vapor phase of liquid nitrogen. Analytical flow cytometry was used to check the purity and quantity of every magnetically sorted T cell population. Genomic DNA was isolated from each sorted fraction and quantified by UV absorbance on a Nanodrop 2000c. TCR CDR3 regions were amplified from genomic DNA by multiplex PCR using the deep immunoSEQ assay. Genomic DNA extracted from each cell subset was distributed evenly over all wells of several immunoSEQ 96-well plates, and each plate served as one replicate. For sorted subsets, each replicate PCR was loaded with roughly 200 ng genomic DNA, equivalent to approximately 27,000 T cell genomes. Purified libraries were quantified with a Qubit 3.0 fluorometer, sized on a Bioanalyzer 2100, and re-quantified with the KAPA Library Quantification kit. A separate single-read 150-cycle Illumina NextSeq 550 flow cell was used to sequence each immunoSEQ 96-well plate. In the authors' own workflow: Because only junctional sequences without quality scores were contained in the immunoSEQ output, filtering matching that applied to full-length reads could not be performed. To assign V/J genes and CDR3, sequences were annotated using PyIR, a Python wrapper for IgBLAST v1.9, with IMGT germline references. Reads were removed for weak V/J assignments (E-value above 1e-6), missing CDR3, stop codons, out-of-frame junctions, or ambiguous translated residues. V3J clonotypes were defined by identical inferred V gene, J gene, and CDR3 amino acid sequence. The percentage overlap between two repertoires was calculated by dividing the number of shared unique clonotypes by the size of the smaller repertoire. Richness of each repertoire was evaluated using RTK rarefaction, the Chao1 estimator, and Recon v2.1 estimates of unobserved clonotypes. For all TCRbeta clonotypes obtained by the gDNA method from several donors, generation probabilities were computed with OLGA. What TCRdb holds here is the immuneACCESS table cut down to in-frame rearrangements. Part of the clones is not present; checked against another copy, under half of the missing clones reflect an unresolved V gene, and the others are unexplained. That table furnishes V, J and clone size, whereas the DNA furnished D and trimming. Across this sample there are over 2 million clones, with about 95% seen only once. In total, the top ten clones hold 0.13% of the sample.

The CDR3, cysteine through phenylalanine, is 17 amino acids long. Only the CDR3 region is kept as DNA, spanning 51 bases read in frame from base 1. The germline V gene (reference sequence) gives CDR1 as SEHNR and CDR2 as FQNEAQ. Germline trimming: 5 bases from V, 3 bases from J; junction bases outside gene matches: 8. The rearrangement joined TRBV7-9 to TRBJ2-7; TRBD2 lines up with 15 middle nucleotides. Material: naive CD4+ T cells sorted from blood. Reading the label with the study, this specimen's cell subset or site is: CD45RA+ positively selected. The sequence was collected from a man aged 18 to 29 in good health. The CDR3: CASSQWTSGRVRYEQYF. The sequenced DNA is TGTGCCAGCAGCCAGTGGACTAGCGGGAGGGTACGCTACGAGCAGTACTTC.